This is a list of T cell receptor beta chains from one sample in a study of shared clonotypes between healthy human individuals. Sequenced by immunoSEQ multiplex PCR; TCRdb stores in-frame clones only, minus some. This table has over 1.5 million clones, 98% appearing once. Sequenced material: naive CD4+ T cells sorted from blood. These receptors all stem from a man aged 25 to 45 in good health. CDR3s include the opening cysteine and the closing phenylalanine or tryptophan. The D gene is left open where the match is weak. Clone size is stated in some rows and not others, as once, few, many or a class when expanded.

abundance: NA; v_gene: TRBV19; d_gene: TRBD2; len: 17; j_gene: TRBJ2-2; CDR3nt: TGTGCCAGTATGGCACTAGCGGGAGTTCGGAGCACCGGGGAGCTGTTTTTT; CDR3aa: CASMALAGVRSTGELFF
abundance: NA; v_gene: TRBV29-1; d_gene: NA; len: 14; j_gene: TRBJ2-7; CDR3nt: TGCAGCGTTGAAAGTTATGCCGAGGATTACGAGCAGTACTTC; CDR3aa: CSVESYAEDYEQYF
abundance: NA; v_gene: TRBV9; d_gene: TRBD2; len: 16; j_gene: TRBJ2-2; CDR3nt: TGTGCCAGCAGCGTGATAGCGGGAGGGCCCACCGGGGAGCTGTTTTTT; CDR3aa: CASSVIAGGPTGELFF
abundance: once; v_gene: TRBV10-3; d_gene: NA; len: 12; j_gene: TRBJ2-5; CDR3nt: TGTGCCATCAGTGAAGGGGGAGAGACCCAGTACTTC; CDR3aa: CAISEGGETQYF
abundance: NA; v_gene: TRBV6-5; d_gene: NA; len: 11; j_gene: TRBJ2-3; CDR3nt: TGTGCCAGCAAGGAGCAAGATACGCAGTATTTT; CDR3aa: CASKEQDTQYF
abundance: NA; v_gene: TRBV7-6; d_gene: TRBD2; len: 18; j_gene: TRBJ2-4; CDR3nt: TGTGCCAGCAGCTTAGTGGCGGGAGCAAGATTGGCCAAAAACATTCAGTACTTC; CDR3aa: CASSLVAGARLAKNIQYF
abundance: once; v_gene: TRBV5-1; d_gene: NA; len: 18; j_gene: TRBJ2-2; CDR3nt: TGCGCCAGCAGCTTGGGGCTAGCATCTAGTGTAGACACCGGGGAGCTGTTTTTT; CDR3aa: CASSLGLASSVDTGELFF
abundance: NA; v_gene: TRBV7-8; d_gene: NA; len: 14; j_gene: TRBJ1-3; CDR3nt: TGTGCCAGCAGCTTTTCTGGGAGCGGAAACACCATATATTTT; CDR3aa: CASSFSGSGNTIYF
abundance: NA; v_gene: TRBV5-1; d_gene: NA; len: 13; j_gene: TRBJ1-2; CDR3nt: TGCGCCAGCAGCCTAACAGGTTCTTATGGCTACACCTTC; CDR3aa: CASSLTGSYGYTF
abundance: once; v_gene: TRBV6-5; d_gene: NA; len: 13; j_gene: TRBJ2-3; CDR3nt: TGTGCCAGCAGTTACAGGTCCCCAGATACGCAGTATTTT; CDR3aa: CASSYRSPDTQYF
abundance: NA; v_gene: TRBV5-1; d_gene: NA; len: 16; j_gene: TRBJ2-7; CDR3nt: TGCGCCAGCAGCTCCGCCGGGGCAGGCCTGACCTACGAGCAGTACTTC; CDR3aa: CASSSAGAGLTYEQYF
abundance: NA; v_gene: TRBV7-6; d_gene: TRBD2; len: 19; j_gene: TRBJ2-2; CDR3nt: TGTGCCAGCAGCTCCCCCCAAGGACTGGCGGGAGGGCCTAAGCGGGAGCTGTTTTTT; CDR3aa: CASSSPQGLAGGPKRELFF
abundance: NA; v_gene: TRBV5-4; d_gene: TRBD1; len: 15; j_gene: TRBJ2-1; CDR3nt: TGTGCCAGCAGCTCCCTACAGGGGGCCAACAATGAGCAGTTCTTC; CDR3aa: CASSSLQGANNEQFF
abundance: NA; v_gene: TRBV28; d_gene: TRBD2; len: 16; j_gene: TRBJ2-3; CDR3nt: TGTGCCAGCAGTTCTTGGACTAGCGGTAGCACAGATACGCAGTATTTT; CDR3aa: CASSSWTSGSTDTQYF
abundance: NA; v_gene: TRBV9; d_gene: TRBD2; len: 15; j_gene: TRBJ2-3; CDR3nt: TGTGCCAGTTCCCATGGCGGGAGTGACACAGATACGCAGTATTTT; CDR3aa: CASSHGGSDTDTQYF
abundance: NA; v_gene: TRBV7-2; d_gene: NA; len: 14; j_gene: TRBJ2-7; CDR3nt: TGTGCCAGCAGTTACAGGGCGTGGGCTTACGAGCAGTACTTC; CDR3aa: CASSYRAWAYEQYF
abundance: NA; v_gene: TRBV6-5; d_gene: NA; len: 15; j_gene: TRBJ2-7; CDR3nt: TGTGCCAGCAGTTACCGTAGGGACTCGGCCTACGAGCAGTACTTC; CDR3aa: CASSYRRDSAYEQYF
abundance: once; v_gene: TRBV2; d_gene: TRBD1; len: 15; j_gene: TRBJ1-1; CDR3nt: TGTGCCAGCAGCGACTCATTTCCAGGGGGGACTGAAGCTTTCTTT; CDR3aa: CASSDSFPGGTEAFF